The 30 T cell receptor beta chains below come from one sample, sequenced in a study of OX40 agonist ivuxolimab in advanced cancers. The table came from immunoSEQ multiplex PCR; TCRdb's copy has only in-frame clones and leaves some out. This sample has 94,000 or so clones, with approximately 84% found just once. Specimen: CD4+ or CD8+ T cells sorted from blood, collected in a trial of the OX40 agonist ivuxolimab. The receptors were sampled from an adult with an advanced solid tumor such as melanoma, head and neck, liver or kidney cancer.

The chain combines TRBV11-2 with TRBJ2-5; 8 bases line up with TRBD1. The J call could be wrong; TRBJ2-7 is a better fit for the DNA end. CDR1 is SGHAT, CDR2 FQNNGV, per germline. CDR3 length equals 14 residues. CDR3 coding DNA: TGTGCCAGCAGCTTGGCAGGGGGCATGTACGAGCAGTACTTC. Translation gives CASSLAGGMYEQYF.

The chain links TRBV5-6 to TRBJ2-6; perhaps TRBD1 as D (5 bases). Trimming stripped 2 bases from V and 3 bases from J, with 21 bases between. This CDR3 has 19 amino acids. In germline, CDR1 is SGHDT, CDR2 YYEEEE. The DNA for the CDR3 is TGTGCCAGCAGCTTCGGGTCCTTCTTCCAGGGTAATGGGGCCAACGTCCTGACTTTC. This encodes CASSFGSFFQGNGANVLTF.

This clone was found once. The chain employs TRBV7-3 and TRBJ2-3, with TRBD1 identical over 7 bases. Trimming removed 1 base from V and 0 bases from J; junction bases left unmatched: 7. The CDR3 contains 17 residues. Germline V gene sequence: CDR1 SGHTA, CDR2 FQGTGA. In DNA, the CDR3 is TGTGCCAGCAGCTTAAGAGGGGGCCCAACTAGCACAGATACGCAGTATTTT. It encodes CASSLRGGPTSTDTQYF.

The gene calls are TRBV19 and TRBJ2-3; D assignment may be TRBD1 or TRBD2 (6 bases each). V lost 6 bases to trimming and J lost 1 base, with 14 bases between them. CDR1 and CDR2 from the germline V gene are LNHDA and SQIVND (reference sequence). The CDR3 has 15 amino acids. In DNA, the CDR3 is TGTGCCAGTAGCGTGGGGGGCAAGGGCACAGATACGCAGTATTTT. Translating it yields CASSVGGKGTDTQYF.

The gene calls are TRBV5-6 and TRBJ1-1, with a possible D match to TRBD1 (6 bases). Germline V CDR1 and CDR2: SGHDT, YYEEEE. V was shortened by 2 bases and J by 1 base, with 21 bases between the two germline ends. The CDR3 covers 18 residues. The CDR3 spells CASSLGGQIGGWNTEAFF. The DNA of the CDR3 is TGTGCCAGCAGCTTAGGCGGACAGATAGGAGGATGGAACACTGAAGCTTTCTTT.

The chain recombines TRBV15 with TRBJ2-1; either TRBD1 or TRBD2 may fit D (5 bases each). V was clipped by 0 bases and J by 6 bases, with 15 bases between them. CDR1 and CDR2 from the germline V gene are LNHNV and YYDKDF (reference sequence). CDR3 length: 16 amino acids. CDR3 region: CATSREAQGDGNEQFF. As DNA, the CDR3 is TGTGCCACCAGCAGAGAGGCCCAGGGAGACGGCAATGAGCAGTTCTTC.

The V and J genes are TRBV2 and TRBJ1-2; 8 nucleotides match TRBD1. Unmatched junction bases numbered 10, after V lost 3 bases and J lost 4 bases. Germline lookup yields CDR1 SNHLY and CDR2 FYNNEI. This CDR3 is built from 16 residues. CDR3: CASSDLSGGTSYGYTF. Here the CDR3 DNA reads TGTGCCAGCAGTGACCTGTCAGGGGGCACGAGCTATGGCTACACCTTC.

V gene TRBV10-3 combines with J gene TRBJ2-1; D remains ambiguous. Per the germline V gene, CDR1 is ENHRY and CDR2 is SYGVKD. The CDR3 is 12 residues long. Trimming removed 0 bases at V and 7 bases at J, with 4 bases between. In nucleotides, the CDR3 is TGTGCCATCAGTGAGTCCTCTAATGAGCAGTTCTTC. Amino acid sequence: CAISESSNEQFF.

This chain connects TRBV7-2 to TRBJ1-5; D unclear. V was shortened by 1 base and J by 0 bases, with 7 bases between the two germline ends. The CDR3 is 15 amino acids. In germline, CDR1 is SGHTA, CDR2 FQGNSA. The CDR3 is CASSLDRNSNQPQHF. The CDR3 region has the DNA TGTGCCAGCAGCTTAGACCGGAATAGCAATCAGCCCCAGCATTTT.

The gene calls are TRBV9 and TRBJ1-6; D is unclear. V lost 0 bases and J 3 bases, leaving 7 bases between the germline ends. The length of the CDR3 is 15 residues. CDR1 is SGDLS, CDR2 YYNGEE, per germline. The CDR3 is CASSVDGDYNSPLHF. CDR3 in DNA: TGTGCCAGCAGCGTAGATGGGGACTATAATTCACCCCTCCACTTT.

The DNA of the CDR3 is TGTGCCAGCAGCTTGTACACCACAGATACGCAGTATTTT. Residues: CASSLYTTDTQYF. The chain has TRBV7-2 and TRBJ2-3; D not certain. CDR3 length: 13 amino acids. Germline V CDR1 and CDR2: SGHTA, FQGNSA. Trimming took 3 bases from V and 2 from J, leaving 6 bases between them.

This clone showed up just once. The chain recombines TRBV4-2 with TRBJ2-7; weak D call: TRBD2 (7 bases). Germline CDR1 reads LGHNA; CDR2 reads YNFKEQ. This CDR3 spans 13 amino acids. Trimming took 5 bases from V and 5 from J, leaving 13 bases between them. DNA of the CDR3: TGTGCCAGCAGCTTGGTCGGGGGGCACGAGCAGTACTTC. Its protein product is CASSLVGGHEQYF.

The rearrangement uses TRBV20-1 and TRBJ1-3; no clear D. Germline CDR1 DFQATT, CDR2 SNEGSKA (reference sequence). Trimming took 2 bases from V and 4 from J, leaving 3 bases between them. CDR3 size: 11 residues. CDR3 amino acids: CSARHGNTIYF. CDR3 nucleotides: TGCAGTGCTAGACACGGAAACACCATATATTTT.

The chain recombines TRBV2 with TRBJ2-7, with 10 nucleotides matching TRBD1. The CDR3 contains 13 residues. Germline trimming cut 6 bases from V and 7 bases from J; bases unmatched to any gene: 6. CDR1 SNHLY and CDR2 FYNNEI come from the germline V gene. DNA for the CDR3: TGTGCCAGCAGAGGACAGGGGGTAGAGGAGCAGTACTTC. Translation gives CASRGQGVEEQYF.

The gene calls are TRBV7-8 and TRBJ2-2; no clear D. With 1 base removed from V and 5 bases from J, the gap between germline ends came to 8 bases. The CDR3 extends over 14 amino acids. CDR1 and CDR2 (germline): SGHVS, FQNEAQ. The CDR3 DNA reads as TGTGCCAGCAGCTTAGGGATGGGGACCGGGGAGCTGTTTTTT. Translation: CASSLGMGTGELFF.

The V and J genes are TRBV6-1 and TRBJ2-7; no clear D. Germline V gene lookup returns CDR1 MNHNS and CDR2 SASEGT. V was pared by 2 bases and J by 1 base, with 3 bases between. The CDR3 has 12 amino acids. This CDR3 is CASSEISYEQYF. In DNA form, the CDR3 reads TGTGCCAGCAGTGAAATTTCCTACGAGCAGTACTTC.

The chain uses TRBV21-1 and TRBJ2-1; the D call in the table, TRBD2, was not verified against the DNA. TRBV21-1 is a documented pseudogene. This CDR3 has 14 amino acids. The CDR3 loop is CASSNGRAYNEQFF. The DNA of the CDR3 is TGTGCCAGCAGCAACGGCCGGGCCTACAATGAGCAGTTCTTC.

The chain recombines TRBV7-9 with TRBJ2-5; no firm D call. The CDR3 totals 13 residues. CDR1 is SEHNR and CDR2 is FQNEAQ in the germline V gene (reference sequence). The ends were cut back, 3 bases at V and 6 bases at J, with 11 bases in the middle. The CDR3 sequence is CASSFEEAKTQYF. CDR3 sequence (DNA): TGTGCCAGCAGCTTCGAAGAGGCGAAGACCCAGTACTTC.

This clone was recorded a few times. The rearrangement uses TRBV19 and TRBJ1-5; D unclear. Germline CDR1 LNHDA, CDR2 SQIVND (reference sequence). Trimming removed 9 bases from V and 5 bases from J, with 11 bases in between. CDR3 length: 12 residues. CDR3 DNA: TGTGCCAGCCAGGAGTGGGATCAGCCCCAGCATTTT. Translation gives CASQEWDQPQHF.

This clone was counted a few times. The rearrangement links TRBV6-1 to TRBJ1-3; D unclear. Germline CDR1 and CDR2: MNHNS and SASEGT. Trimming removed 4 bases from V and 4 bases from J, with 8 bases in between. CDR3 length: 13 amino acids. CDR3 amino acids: CASSGREGNTIYF. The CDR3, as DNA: TGTGCCAGCAGTGGGAGGGAGGGAAACACCATATATTTT.

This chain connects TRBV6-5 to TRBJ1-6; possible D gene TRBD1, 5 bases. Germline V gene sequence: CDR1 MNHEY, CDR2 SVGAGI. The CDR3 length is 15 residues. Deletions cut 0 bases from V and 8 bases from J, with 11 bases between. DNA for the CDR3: TGTGCCAGCAGTTACTCGGGGGGAAGGGATTCACCCCTCCACTTT. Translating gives CASSYSGGRDSPLHF.

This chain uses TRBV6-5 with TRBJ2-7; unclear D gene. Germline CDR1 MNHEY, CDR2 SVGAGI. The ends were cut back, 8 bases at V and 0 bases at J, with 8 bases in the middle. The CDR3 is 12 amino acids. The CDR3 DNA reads TGTGCCAGCGGCACGAGCTCCTACGAGCAGTACTTC. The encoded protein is CASGTSSYEQYF.

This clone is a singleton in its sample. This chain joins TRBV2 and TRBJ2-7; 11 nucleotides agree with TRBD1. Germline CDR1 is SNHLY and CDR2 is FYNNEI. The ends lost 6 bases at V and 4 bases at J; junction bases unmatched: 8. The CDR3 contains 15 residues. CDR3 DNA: TGTGCCAGCAGCGCAGGGACAGGGGGAGGATACGAGCAGTACTTC. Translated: CASSAGTGGGYEQYF.

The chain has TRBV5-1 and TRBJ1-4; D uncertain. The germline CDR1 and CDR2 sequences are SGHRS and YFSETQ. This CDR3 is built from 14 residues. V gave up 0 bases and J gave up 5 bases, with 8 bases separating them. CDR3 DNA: TGCGCCAGCAGCTTGGCCGCTGGGAATGAAAAACTGTTTTTT. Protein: CASSLAAGNEKLFF.

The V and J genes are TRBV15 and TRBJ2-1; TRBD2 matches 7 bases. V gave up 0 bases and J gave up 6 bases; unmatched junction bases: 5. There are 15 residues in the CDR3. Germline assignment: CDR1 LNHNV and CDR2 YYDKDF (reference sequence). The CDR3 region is CATSRDLGTTNEQFF. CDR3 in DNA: TGTGCCACCAGCAGAGATCTAGGGACTACCAATGAGCAGTTCTTC.

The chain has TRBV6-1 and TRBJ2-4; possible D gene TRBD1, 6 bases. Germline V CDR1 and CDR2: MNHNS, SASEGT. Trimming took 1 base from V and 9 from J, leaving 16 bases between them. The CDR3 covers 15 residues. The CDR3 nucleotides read TGTGCCAGCAGTGAAGAGGGGGTACCCGTAGGCATTCAGTACTTC. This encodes CASSEEGVPVGIQYF.

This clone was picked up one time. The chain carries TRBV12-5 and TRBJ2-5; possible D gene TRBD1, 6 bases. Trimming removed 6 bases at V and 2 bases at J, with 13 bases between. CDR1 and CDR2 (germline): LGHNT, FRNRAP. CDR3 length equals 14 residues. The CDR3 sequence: CASGDDRRQETQYF. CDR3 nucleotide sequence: TGTGCTAGTGGCGACGACAGGAGACAAGAGACCCAGTACTTC. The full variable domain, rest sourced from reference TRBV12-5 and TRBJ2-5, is DARVTQTPRHKVTEMGQEVTMRCQPILGHNTVFWYRQTMMQGLELLAYFRNRAPLDDSGMPKDRFSAEMPDATLATLKIQPSEPRDSAVYFCASGDDRRQETQYFGPGTRLLVL.

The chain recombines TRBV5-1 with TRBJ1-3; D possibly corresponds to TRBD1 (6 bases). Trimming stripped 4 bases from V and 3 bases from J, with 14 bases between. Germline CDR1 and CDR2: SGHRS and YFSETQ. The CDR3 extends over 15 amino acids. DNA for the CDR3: TGCGCCAGCAGCGTCTCCGGGGGCTTTGGAAACACCATATATTTT. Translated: CASSVSGGFGNTIYF.

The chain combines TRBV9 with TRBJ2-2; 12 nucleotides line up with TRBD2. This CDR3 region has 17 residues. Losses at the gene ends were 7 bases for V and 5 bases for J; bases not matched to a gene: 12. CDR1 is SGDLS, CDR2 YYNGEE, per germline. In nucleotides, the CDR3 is TGTGCCAGCTCCTTATCGACTAGCGGGAGAGCAACCGGGGAGCTGTTTTTT. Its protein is CASSLSTSGRATGELFF.

The CDR3 bases are TGTGCCAGTAGTATGGGTGGCGGTGGGTTCAATGAGCAGTTCTTC. Protein sequence: CASSMGGGGFNEQFF. J is TRBJ2-1 and V is TRBV19; D is uncertain. Trimming removed 3 bases at V and 6 bases at J, with 15 bases between. Germline V lookup: CDR1 LNHDA, CDR2 SQIVND (reference sequence). The CDR3 loop spans 15 amino acids.